One sample yielded the 32 T cell receptor beta chains listed below, sequenced in a study of radiation and T cells in renal cell carcinoma. Generated by immunoSEQ multiplex PCR, the TCRdb table keeps only in-frame clones and is missing some. Among some 120,000 clones, 70% to 90% were seen once, and the ten largest hold 5% to 6.5%. The sample's time point: blood 2 weeks post-SBRT. The treatment: 15 Gy SBRT to primary tumor, nephrectomy 4 weeks later. This specimen consisted of blood, obtained from a patient whose treatment included radiotherapy and nephrectomy. Source of these receptors: a woman in her 70s with renal cell carcinoma.

The gene calls are TRBV29-1 and TRBJ1-2, with 7 nucleotides matching TRBD1. V dropped 3 bases and J dropped 2; count of bases not matched to a gene: 3. Germline V gene data show CDR1 as SQVTM and CDR2 as ANQGSEA. This CDR3 is 13 amino acids long. CDR3 amino acids: CSVERGPNYGYTF. CDR3 DNA: TGCAGCGTTGAGAGGGGGCCAAACTATGGCTACACCTTC.

This clone has only a few counts. The chain has TRBV10-3 and TRBJ1-1; 8 bases are shared with TRBD1. The CDR3 covers 14 residues. Germline CDR1 and CDR2: ENHRY and SYGVKD. J lost 1 base, V lost 8 bases, and 6 bases had no gene match. The CDR3 DNA is TGTGCCATCTCGACAGGGGAGGAGAACACTGAAGCTTTCTTT. It translates to CAISTGEENTEAFF.

This CDR3 is CASSPRDRGSGANVLTF. The CDR3 nucleotides are TGTGCCAGCAGCCCACGGGACAGGGGCTCTGGGGCCAACGTCCTGACTTTC. V gene TRBV5-4 combines with J gene TRBJ2-6; 10 bases match TRBD1. Looked up from germline, CDR1 is SGHNT and CDR2 is YYREEE (reference sequence). Trimming removed 4 bases from V and 0 bases from J; junction bases left unmatched: 4. The CDR3 is 17 residues long.

V gene TRBV19 combines with J gene TRBJ2-5, with TRBD2 as a possible D gene (6 bases). Trimming left V 3 bases short and J 1 base short, with 9 bases between. The CDR3 is 14 residues long. Looked up from germline, CDR1 is LNHDA and CDR2 is SQIVND (reference sequence). CDR3 sequence: CASSMREAQETQYF. CDR3 DNA sequence: TGTGCCAGTAGTATGAGGGAGGCCCAAGAGACCCAGTACTTC.

There are a few counts of this clone. The rearrangement uses TRBV21-1 and TRBJ1-5; whether TRBD1, the table's D call, matches the DNA was not checked. TRBV21-1 is given as a pseudogene. This CDR3 has 14 amino acids. The chain's CDR3 is CASSKEGRGQPQHF. Here the CDR3 DNA reads TGTGCCAGCAGCAAAGAGGGAAGGGGTCAGCCCCAGCATTTT.

This clone turned up a few times. The rearrangement joins TRBV4-3 to TRBJ1-1; D is possibly TRBD1 (5 bases). V gave up 1 base and J gave up 10 bases, with 10 bases separating them. This CDR3 comprises 12 residues. Germline V lookup: CDR1 LGHNA, CDR2 YSLEER. This CDR3 reads CASSQGGGAAFF. The CDR3 coding sequence is TGCGCCAGCAGCCAAGGGGGAGGGGCAGCTTTCTTT.

The J gene is TRBJ1-5, the V gene TRBV2; 7 bases are shared with TRBD1. The trim removed 4 bases at V and 0 bases at J, leaving 3 bases unmatched. Germline V lookup: CDR1 SNHLY, CDR2 FYNNEI. The CDR3 consists of 15 residues. The CDR3 region is CASSGDSHSNQPQHF. The CDR3 DNA follows: TGTGCCAGCAGTGGGGACAGCCATAGCAATCAGCCCCAGCATTTT.

This clone was seen once. The chain uses TRBV19 and TRBJ1-6; 7 bases are a match to TRBD1. CDR3 size: 14 residues. Looked up from germline, CDR1 is LNHDA and CDR2 is SQIVND (reference sequence). Germline trimming cut 5 bases from V and 10 bases from J; bases unmatched to any gene: 8. The CDR3 DNA sequence: TGTGCCAGTAGTCCACGACAGGGTAGGTCACCCCTCCACTTT. This encodes CASSPRQGRSPLHF.

In this sample, this clone turned up once. V gene TRBV2 combines with J gene TRBJ2-1; no clear D gene. Trimming took off 3 bases at V and 0 bases at J, with 12 bases between the two ends. Germline CDR1 and CDR2: SNHLY and FYNNEI. The CDR3 contains 16 residues. The DNA of the CDR3 is TGTGCCAGCAGTGAGCGGAATATAGGCTCCTACAATGAGCAGTTCTTC. Translated: CASSERNIGSYNEQFF.

The chain links TRBV6-1 to TRBJ2-5; TRBD1 aligns across 8 bases. Trimming cost V 6 bases and J 1 base; bases outside gene matches: 4. The germline gives CDR1 MNHNS, CDR2 SASEGT. This CDR3 has 14 residues. The CDR3 bases are TGTGCCAGCAGAGGGACAGGCCGCCAAGAGACCCAGTACTTC. Amino acids: CASRGTGRQETQYF.

On this clone itself: This CDR3 is also generated by other DNA sequences in the sample. The chain couples TRBV7-2 to TRBJ2-7, with D unclear. V dropped 4 bases and J dropped 3 bases, with 4 bases sitting between them. From germline, CDR1 is SGHTA and CDR2 FQGNSA. This CDR3 is built from 11 residues. CDR3 amino acids: CASSSYYEQYF. The DNA for the CDR3 is TGTGCCAGCAGCTCGTACTACGAGCAGTACTTC.

The CDR3 sequence: CASSLEFNQPQHF. CDR3 DNA sequence: TGTGCCAGCAGCTTAGAGTTCAATCAGCCCCAGCATTTT. The rearrangement uses TRBV7-2 and TRBJ1-5; D unresolved. The CDR3 loop spans 13 amino acids. In germline, CDR1 is SGHTA, CDR2 FQGNSA. V was shortened by 1 base and J by 3 bases, with 4 bases between the two germline ends.

This clone came up a few times. This chain uses TRBV19 with TRBJ1-5, with D possibly matching TRBD1 (5 bases). The V and J ends lost 3 bases and 4 bases respectively, with 10 bases between them. CDR3 length: 14 residues. Germline V gives CDR1 LNHDA, CDR2 SQIVND (reference sequence). The CDR3 sequence: CASSIRDQNQPQHF. The CDR3 DNA follows: TGTGCCAGTAGTATCAGGGACCAAAATCAGCCCCAGCATTTT.

The chain uses TRBV6-1 and TRBJ2-7; the match to TRBD1 covers 10 bases. CDR3 length equals 15 residues. V shed 4 bases and J 5 bases; nucleotides not matched to a gene: 8. Germline V CDR1 and CDR2: MNHNS, SASEGT. The CDR3: CASSVDRGRRDEQYF. CDR3 nucleotide sequence: TGTGCCAGCAGTGTAGACAGGGGGCGACGGGACGAGCAGTACTTC.

The rearrangement joins TRBV7-2 to TRBJ1-1, with D hard to call. Trimming took 2 bases from V and 1 from J, leaving 8 bases between them. Per the germline V gene, CDR1 is SGHTA and CDR2 is FQGNSA. The CDR3 spans 14 residues. The CDR3, as DNA: TGTGCCAGCAGCTTATGGACGGGGAACACTGAAGCTTTCTTT. This encodes CASSLWTGNTEAFF.

J is TRBJ2-1 and V is TRBV6-4; D is unclear. Trimming pared 5 bases from V and 6 bases from J, leaving 11 bases between. CDR1 MRHNA and CDR2 SNTAGT come from the germline V gene. This CDR3 is built from 13 residues. The CDR3 coding sequence is TGTGCCAGCAGTACCTACAACGGCAATGAGCAGTTCTTC. This encodes CASSTYNGNEQFF.

This clone was seen just once. The chain joins TRBV6-8 to TRBJ2-2, with 13 bases identical to TRBD2. The V segment lost 5 bases and the J segment 7 bases; nucleotides outside the gene matches: 4. This CDR3 has 15 residues. Germline CDR1 reads MNHGY; CDR2 reads SAAAGT. The CDR3, as DNA: TGTGCCAGCAGTCGGACTAGCGGGGGCGGCGGGGAGCTGTTTTTT. Translating gives CASSRTSGGGGELFF.

The chain couples TRBV29-1 to TRBJ2-5; tentatively, D is TRBD1 (6 bases). The J call could be wrong; TRBJ2-7 is a better fit for the DNA end. The germline gives CDR1 SQVTM, CDR2 ANQGSEA. The CDR3 has 14 residues. The CDR3 sequence: CSVADRTSTYEQYF. The CDR3, as DNA: TGCAGCGTTGCTGACAGGACCTCAACCTACGAGCAGTACTTC.

The CDR3 is CATRDTLNTGELFF. The CDR3 region has the DNA TGTGCCACCAGGGACACCCTAAACACCGGGGAGCTGTTTTTT. V and J are TRBV15 and TRBJ2-2, with D possibly matching TRBD1 (5 bases). Germline V CDR1 and CDR2: LNHNV, YYDKDF (reference sequence). The V gene lost 6 bases and the J gene lost 2 bases, with 10 bases spanning the gap. This CDR3 has 14 residues.

The V gene is TRBV7-9, the J gene TRBJ2-7, with TRBD1 as a possible D gene (6 bases). The CDR3 is 12 residues long. In germline, CDR1 is SEHNR, CDR2 FQNEAQ (reference sequence). V was cut by 5 bases and J by 3 bases, with 8 bases left in between. CDR3 bases: TGTGCCAGCAGCCGACAGGACTACGAGCAGTACTTC. Amino acid sequence: CASSRQDYEQYF.

V is TRBV2 and J is TRBJ2-7; no firm D call. Per the germline V gene, CDR1 is SNHLY and CDR2 is FYNNEI. The CDR3 sequence is 13 residues long. V lost 1 base, J lost 3 bases, and 7 bases lay in between. In DNA form, the CDR3 reads TGTGCCAGCAGTGAAGGGCAGCTCTACGAGCAGTACTTC. Translating gives CASSEGQLYEQYF.

CDR3: CASSPGTGNIQYF. The CDR3 region has the DNA TGTGCCAGCAGCCCTGGGACAGGAAACATTCAGTACTTC. This sequence joins TRBV7-9 and TRBJ2-4, with 8 bases aligning to TRBD1. The CDR3 extends over 13 amino acids. Trimming at V came to 5 bases and at J to 6 bases, leaving 3 bases not matched to a gene. Germline V gives CDR1 SEHNR, CDR2 FQNEAQ (reference sequence).

The V gene is TRBV4-2, the J gene TRBJ1-1, with D possibly matching TRBD1 (6 bases). Germline-derived CDR1 and CDR2 are LGHNA and YNFKEQ. The CDR3 has 15 amino acids. The V gene lost 4 bases and the J gene lost 3 bases, with 15 bases spanning the gap. CDR3 in amino acids: CASSPARGGDTEAFF. As DNA, the CDR3 is TGTGCCAGCAGCCCTGCGAGGGGGGGAGACACTGAAGCTTTCTTT.

This chain uses TRBV4-1 with TRBJ2-5; 9 nucleotides line up with TRBD2. CDR1 and CDR2 (germline): MGHRA, YSYEKL. The trim removed 0 bases at V and 5 bases at J, leaving 13 bases unmatched. The CDR3 covers 18 residues. The CDR3 DNA reads as TGCGCCAGCAGCCAAGATGGGGTAGCGGGGGCTGGGGGGGAGACCCAGTACTTC. Translated, it gives CASSQDGVAGAGGETQYF.

The V and J genes are TRBV11-3 and TRBJ1-1, with a possible D match to TRBD1 (5 bases). V was trimmed by 5 bases and J by 5 bases, leaving 15 bases between them. This CDR3 has 14 residues. From germline, CDR1 is SGHNT and CDR2 YENEEA. DNA for the CDR3: TGTGCCAGCAGCGCCCGTAAGCGGGGGACTGAAGCTTTCTTT. It encodes CASSARKRGTEAFF.

The chain combines TRBV9 with TRBJ2-7; D unresolved. The germline V gene has CDR1 SGDLS and CDR2 YYNGEE. The CDR3 is made up of 13 amino acids. V shed 0 bases and J shed 3 bases, with 7 bases lying between them. The CDR3 DNA reads TGTGCCAGCAGCGTAGAAGACGGCTACGAGCAGTACTTC. Translated, it gives CASSVEDGYEQYF.

This clone was observed a few times. The chain has TRBV5-5 and TRBJ2-7, with D tentatively TRBD1 (6 bases). The CDR3 is 14 amino acids. The germline gives CDR1 SGHKS, CDR2 YYEKEE (reference sequence). With 3 bases removed from V and 2 bases from J, the gap between germline ends came to 12 bases. CDR3 sequence: CASSSDSYTYEQYF. CDR3 sequence (DNA): TGTGCCAGCAGCTCGGACAGCTATACCTACGAGCAGTACTTC. The full variable domain, rest sourced from reference TRBV5-5 and TRBJ2-7, is DAGVTQSPTHLIKTRGQQVTLRCSPISGHKSVSWYQQVLGQGPQFIFQYYEKEERGRGNFPDRFSARQFPNYSSELNVNALLLGDSALYLCASSSDSYTYEQYFGPGTRLTVT.

The V gene is TRBV5-4, the J gene TRBJ2-5; D unclear. This CDR3 is built from 14 residues. V shed 4 bases and J shed 1 base, with 11 bases lying between them. Per the germline V gene, CDR1 is SGHNT and CDR2 is YYREEE (reference sequence). Here the CDR3 DNA reads TGTGCCAGCAGCCTTGGTACCTCCCAAGAGACCCAGTACTTC. It encodes CASSLGTSQETQYF.

This clone was detected only once. The chain joins TRBV9 to TRBJ1-6; TRBD1 is a possible D gene (5 bases). Between the trimmed V and J ends, which lost 3 bases and 10 bases, there was a span of 26 bases. There are 18 residues in the CDR3. CDR1 and CDR2 (germline): SGDLS, YYNGEE. This chain's CDR3 is CASSAQFMKGKGESPLHF. The CDR3 DNA is TGTGCCAGCAGCGCCCAATTTATGAAGGGGAAAGGAGAATCACCCCTCCACTTT.

This chain joins TRBV29-1 and TRBJ2-4; 7 nucleotides line up with TRBD2. V lost 4 bases to trimming and J lost 8 bases; unmatched junction nucleotides: 5. Germline V gene lookup returns CDR1 SQVTM and CDR2 ANQGSEA. The CDR3 is made up of 12 amino acids. CDR3 sequence reads: CSVVKGRDIQYF. The DNA of the CDR3 is TGCAGCGTTGTGAAGGGGAGGGACATTCAGTACTTC.

The rearrangement joins TRBV5-6 to TRBJ2-1; TRBD2 matches at 12 bases. Looked up from germline, CDR1 is SGHDT and CDR2 is YYEEEE. This CDR3 is 16 amino acids long. V was clipped by 4 bases and J by 4 bases; unmatched bases: 6. The CDR3 sequence: CASSEKTSGGYNEQFF. The CDR3 DNA reads TGTGCCAGCAGCGAGAAGACTAGCGGGGGTTACAATGAGCAGTTCTTC.

This clone was observed a single time. J is TRBJ2-7 and V is TRBV5-1; 9 positions agree with TRBD2. The CDR3 length is 13 residues. CDR1 is SGHRS and CDR2 is YFSETQ in the germline V gene. Losses at the gene ends were 7 bases for V and 5 bases for J; bases not matched to a gene: 7. The CDR3 DNA is TGCGCCAGCCGGCGGGGGGGCTTCGACGAGCAGTACTTC. Protein: CASRRGGFDEQYF. Combining the CDR3 with reference TRBV5-1 and TRBJ2-7 gives the whole variable domain KAGVTQTPRYLIKTRGQQVTLSCSPISGHRSVSWYQQTPGQGLQFLFEYFSETQRNKGNFPGRFSGRQFSNSRSEMNVSTLELGDSALYLCASRRGGFDEQYFGPGTRLTVT.